This T cell receptor beta chain was observed in a study of T cell repertoires in cytomegalovirus infection. Study details: Indications of both CMV infection and matching HLA type were provided by public TCR beta signatures.

General study points: Cumulative frequency (of public TCR beta family members) identified carriers of CMV plus the relevant HLA. CMV-specific TCR beta clonotypes restricted by HLA-C dominated the ex vivo response.

V gave up 0 bases and J gave up 5 bases; unmatched junction bases: 11. Per the germline V gene, CDR1 is SGDLS and CDR2 is YYNGEE. The CDR3 totals 17 residues. The sample holds a few counts of this clonotype. Its cognate antigen is unknown. MiXCR, run by TCRdb on the reads, gives a single entry per CDR3 protein. The table shows approximately 100,000 distinct CDR3 sequences, with around 28% occurring only once. Specimen: CD8+ T cells from cultured PBMCs, collected from culture after CMV antigen stimulation. The TCR originated in a human donor in good health (CMV status not recorded). Some clones in this sample may be carry-over from other donors' samples. This chain links TRBV9 with TRBJ2-5; 9 bases are shared with TRBD2. The CDR3 DNA reads as TGTGCCAGCAGCGTAGAGAGTAGCGGGGGATTGGACGAGACCCAGTACTTC. Translating it yields CASSVESSGGLDETQYF.